What follows are 29 T cell receptor beta chains derived from one specimen sequenced in a study of T cell responses to AZD1222 COVID-19 vaccine. TCRdb's table, derived via immunoSEQ multiplex PCR, lists solely in-frame clones and lacks some. Of around 130,000 clones listed, roughly 85% are singletons. Sequencing was performed on peripheral blood, taken on day 0 of AZD1222 vaccination. Receptors were obtained from an adult in good health.

This chain connects TRBV5-6 to TRBJ2-1, with D possibly TRBD2 on 6 matching bases. V lost 4 bases, J lost 9 bases, and 14 bases lay in between. This CDR3 comprises 13 residues. Germline V gives CDR1 SGHDT, CDR2 YYEEEE. The CDR3 sequence is CASSPDQTSEQFF. CDR3 nucleotide sequence: TGTGCCAGCAGCCCTGACCAGACTAGTGAGCAGTTCTTC.

This clone was observed a single time. V and J are TRBV2 and TRBJ2-3, with D possibly being TRBD1 (5 bases). Germline V lookup: CDR1 SNHLY, CDR2 FYNNEI. V was clipped by 7 bases and J by 2 bases, with 13 bases between them. The CDR3 totals 14 residues. The CDR3, as DNA: TGTGCCAGCATCGACAGTATTGCCACAGATACGCAGTATTTT. Translation gives CASIDSIATDTQYF.

V and J are TRBV5-1 and TRBJ1-1; tentatively, D is TRBD1 (6 bases). This CDR3 has 15 amino acids. From germline, CDR1 is SGHRS and CDR2 YFSETQ. The V and J ends lost 4 bases and 3 bases respectively, with 16 bases between them. CDR3 protein: CASSPRGGPYTEAFF. The CDR3 DNA reads TGCGCCAGCAGCCCCCGTGGGGGGCCGTACACTGAAGCTTTCTTT.

The chain recombines TRBV11-3 with TRBJ1-6, with a tentative D call TRBD1 (6 bases). The germline gives CDR1 SGHNT, CDR2 YENEEA. Trimming stripped 5 bases from V and 2 bases from J, with 10 bases between. The CDR3 totals 15 residues. In DNA, the CDR3 is TGTGCCAGCAGCCCAGGGGTGGCCTATAATTCACCCCTCCACTTT. Translated, it gives CASSPGVAYNSPLHF.

The chain couples TRBV2 to TRBJ2-7; perhaps TRBD2 as D (7 bases). The CDR3 runs 15 residues. Germline CDR1 is SNHLY and CDR2 is FYNNEI. Trimming shortened V by 8 bases and J by 2 bases, and 19 bases separated the two germline ends. CDR3 sequence (DNA): TGTGCCAGCCTCAAGGGGGAGGGCTTTACCTACGAGCAGTACTTC. Encoded protein: CASLKGEGFTYEQYF.

The V call is TRBV5-1, the J call TRBJ2-3; 9 bases fit TRBD1. Germline V gene sequence: CDR1 SGHRS, CDR2 YFSETQ. This CDR3 is 14 amino acids long. The V and J ends lost 4 bases and 4 bases, in that order; junction bases with no gene match: 4. The CDR3, as DNA: TGCGCCAGCAGCGGCGGACAGGGGTCAGATACGCAGTATTTT. Translating it yields CASSGGQGSDTQYF.

This clone showed up just once. The chain has TRBV6-2 or TRBV6-3 and TRBJ2-7; D remains ambiguous. The CDR3 has 15 residues. CDR1 is MNHEY and CDR2 is SVGEGT in the germline V gene. Trimming left V 6 bases short and J 0 bases short, with 15 bases between. CDR3 protein: CASSTTYRSSYEQYF. The CDR3 bases are TGTGCCAGCAGCACGACCTACCGGAGCTCCTACGAGCAGTACTTC.

This clone was seen once. V is TRBV7-3 and J is TRBJ2-3; weak D call: TRBD1 (6 bases). This CDR3 is 13 amino acids long. Germline lookup yields CDR1 SGHTA and CDR2 FQGTGA. Trimming took 5 bases from V and 3 from J, leaving 9 bases between them. The CDR3 region has the DNA TGTGCCAGCAGCGGACAGACTACAGATACGCAGTATTTT. This codes for CASSGQTTDTQYF.

The genes are TRBV28 and TRBJ1-1, with D uncertain. Germline loops: CDR1 MDHEN, CDR2 SYDVKM. The CDR3 contains 16 residues. The ends were cut back, 6 bases at V and 2 bases at J, with 19 bases in the middle. The CDR3 bases are TGTGCCAGCAGCGAAAGAAAGTTAGGTACCAACACTGAAGCTTTCTTT. Its protein is CASSERKLGTNTEAFF.

The chain combines TRBV5-1 with TRBJ1-2; 7 nucleotides align to TRBD1. V lost 4 bases, J lost 4 bases, and 16 bases stayed unmatched. This CDR3 comprises 17 residues. Germline V gene data show CDR1 as SGHRS and CDR2 as YFSETQ. In DNA form, the CDR3 reads TGCGCCAGCAGCGCCGCTGGATCGGGACAGTTTGGCTATGGCTACACCTTC. It specifies CASSAAGSGQFGYGYTF.

The chain combines TRBV16 with TRBJ1-5; a possible D gene is TRBD1 (6 bases). Germline CDR1 KGHSY, CDR2 FQNENV. This CDR3 spans 16 amino acids. V was clipped by 4 bases and J by 3 bases, with 16 bases between them. CDR3 bases: TGTGCCAGCAGCCTCCGGGGACACGGTTTCAATCAGCCCCAGCATTTT. Protein product: CASSLRGHGFNQPQHF.

The chain has TRBV7-9 and TRBJ2-1; no clear D gene. V gave up 3 bases and J gave up 1 base, with 10 bases separating them. This CDR3 comprises 15 residues. Germline assignment: CDR1 SEHNR and CDR2 FQNEAQ (reference sequence). Here the CDR3 reads CASSFKVRSYNEQFF. The CDR3 DNA follows: TGTGCCAGCAGCTTCAAGGTGAGGTCCTACAATGAGCAGTTCTTC.

The chain couples TRBV6-5 to TRBJ1-1, with TRBD1 as a possible D gene (5 bases). The length of the CDR3 is 15 residues. The germline V gene encodes CDR1 MNHEY and CDR2 SVGAGI. Deletions cut 6 bases from V and 0 bases from J, with 14 bases between. CDR3 in DNA: TGTGCCAGCAGCGGACACTCCAACCTGAACACTGAAGCTTTCTTT. Protein sequence: CASSGHSNLNTEAFF.

This clone is a singleton in its sample. The chain is built from TRBV6-1 and TRBJ1-2, with 11 bases that match TRBD1. The V segment lost 2 bases and the J segment 4 bases; nucleotides outside the gene matches: 3. CDR3 length: 15 amino acids. Germline CDR1 and CDR2: MNHNS and SASEGT. The CDR3 region has the DNA TGTGCCAGCAGTGAACTGGGGACAGGGGGCTATGGCTACACCTTC. This encodes CASSELGTGGYGYTF.

The chain recombines TRBV2 with TRBJ2-2; TRBD2 agrees at 8 bases. V gave up 6 bases and J gave up 6 bases; unmatched junction bases: 3. The CDR3 totals 13 residues. The germline V gene has CDR1 SNHLY and CDR2 FYNNEI. This CDR3 is CASRGLVAGELFF. DNA for the CDR3: TGTGCCAGCAGGGGACTAGTCGCCGGGGAGCTGTTTTTT.

This chain links TRBV5-1 with TRBJ1-2; D is ambiguous. V lost 0 bases and J lost 8, with 11 bases in between. The CDR3 runs 13 residues. In germline, CDR1 is SGHRS, CDR2 YFSETQ. The CDR3 DNA sequence: TGCGCCAGCAGCTTGGGGCAGACTAGCGGCTACACCTTC. Protein sequence: CASSLGQTSGYTF.

Concerning this clone: Other DNA variants within this sample encode the same CDR3. This sequence joins TRBV27 and TRBJ1-5, with a weak D call TRBD1 (5 bases). CDR3 length equals 12 residues. Germline CDR1 MNHEY, CDR2 SMNVEV (reference sequence). The germline V and J ends were trimmed by 4 bases and 6 bases, with 7 bases remaining between them. This CDR3 reads CASSSGGQPQHF. The CDR3 DNA reads as TGTGCCAGCAGTTCGGGGGGTCAGCCCCAGCATTTT.

This rearrangement joins TRBV10-3 to TRBJ2-7; 8 bases line up with TRBD2. Trimming cost V 6 bases and J 4 bases; bases outside gene matches: 20. There are 18 residues in the CDR3. Looked up from germline, CDR1 is ENHRY and CDR2 is SYGVKD. The CDR3 here is CAISIFGPGLAGSYEQYF. CDR3 nucleotides: TGTGCCATCAGCATCTTCGGCCCCGGGCTAGCGGGTTCGTACGAGCAGTACTTC.

This clone has only a few counts. The gene calls are TRBV7-2 and TRBJ1-6, with D maybe TRBD1 (5 bases). Germline V lookup: CDR1 SGHTA, CDR2 FQGNSA. The CDR3 contains 15 residues. The germline V and J ends were trimmed by 5 bases and 3 bases, with 11 bases remaining between them. The DNA of the CDR3 is TGTGCCAGCAGCGGTCCCAGGGACTATAATTCACCCCTCCACTTT. Encoded protein: CASSGPRDYNSPLHF. The full variable domain, its missing parts supplied by reference TRBV7-2 and TRBJ1-6, is GAGVSQSPSNKVTEKGKDVELRCDPISGHTALYWYRQSLGQGLEFLIYFQGNSAPDKSGLPSDRFSAERTGGSVSTLTIQRTQQEDSAVYLCASSGPRDYNSPLHFGNGTRLTVT.

The chain is built from TRBV7-3 and TRBJ1-5; D uncertain. V lost 2 bases, J lost 4 bases, and 6 bases lay in between. This CDR3 is 13 amino acids long. CDR1 is SGHTA, CDR2 FQGTGA, per germline. The DNA of the CDR3 is TGTGCCAGCAGCTTATCCATAAATCAGCCCCAGCATTTT. Residues: CASSLSINQPQHF.

This clone was observed at least ten times. The rearrangement uses TRBV12-5 and TRBJ2-5; the match to TRBD1 covers 7 bases. The CDR3 length is 15 residues. Germline assignment: CDR1 LGHNT and CDR2 FRNRAP. Trimming at V came to 2 bases and at J to 5 bases, leaving 8 bases not matched to a gene. In DNA form, the CDR3 reads TGTGCTAGTGGTTTGCCCCGACAGGGACGGGAGACCCAGTACTTC. Encoded protein: CASGLPRQGRETQYF.

V is TRBV7-2 and J is TRBJ2-3; 8 bases are a match to TRBD2. V trimming: 3 bases; J trimming: 2 bases; junction bases outside the gene matches: 1. Germline CDR1 SGHTA, CDR2 FQGNSA. This CDR3 region has 14 residues. The CDR3 DNA follows: TGTGCCAGCAGCTTTAGCGGGGCCACAGATACGCAGTATTTT. Residues: CASSFSGATDTQYF.

This chain connects TRBV7-2 to TRBJ1-3; D call uncertain. Trimming shortened V by 5 bases and J by 3 bases, and 14 bases separated the two germline ends. Looked up from germline, CDR1 is SGHTA and CDR2 is FQGNSA. The CDR3 covers 15 residues. The CDR3 is CASSPQTDGGNTIYF. The CDR3 DNA reads TGTGCCAGCAGCCCCCAGACCGACGGTGGAAACACCATATATTTT.

V is TRBV11-2 and J is TRBJ2-2; TRBD2 agrees at 7 bases. The CDR3 totals 16 residues. Trimming took 5 bases from V and 1 from J; bases not matched to a gene: 7. Germline V CDR1 and CDR2: SGHAT, FQNNGV. Here the CDR3 reads CASSLTSFGNTGELFF. The DNA of the CDR3 is TGTGCCAGCAGCCTGACTAGCTTCGGGAACACCGGGGAGCTGTTTTTT.

This chain joins TRBV6-5 and TRBJ2-2, with 10 bases identical to TRBD2. The germline CDR1 and CDR2 sequences are MNHEY and SVGAGI. CDR3 length: 14 amino acids. Unmatched junction bases numbered 4, after V lost 6 bases and J lost 6 bases. In DNA form, the CDR3 reads TGTGCCAGCAGAGGGACTAGCGAGGCCGGGGAGCTGTTTTTT. Its translation is CASRGTSEAGELFF.

This chain joins TRBV19 and TRBJ2-5; TRBD2 agrees at 9 bases. CDR1 and CDR2 (germline): LNHDA, SQIVND (reference sequence). The CDR3 consists of 14 residues. The V gene end was trimmed by 5 bases and the J gene end by 4 bases; junction bases not matched to a gene: 5. In DNA form, the CDR3 reads TGTGCCAGTAGTTCCGCGGGAGGGGGAGAGACCCAGTACTTC. Translation gives CASSSAGGGETQYF. The entire variable domain, with the rest obtained from reference TRBV19 and TRBJ2-5, is as follows: DGGITQSPKYLFRKEGQNVTLSCEQNLNHDAMYWYRQDPGQGLRLIYYSQIVNDFQKGDIAEGYSVSREKKESFPLTVTSAQKNPTAFYLCASSSAGGGETQYFGPGTRLLVL.

DNA for the CDR3: TGTGCCAGCAGCCCTGACAGGGCTTATGGAAACACCATATATTTT. The encoded protein is CASSPDRAYGNTIYF. V is TRBV28 and J is TRBJ1-3; 7 positions agree with TRBD1. Germline CDR1 MDHEN, CDR2 SYDVKM. CDR3 size: 15 residues. V was pared by 6 bases and J by 3 bases, with 8 bases of the junction left unmatched. The entire variable domain, with the rest obtained from reference TRBV28 and TRBJ1-3, is as follows: DVKVTQSSRYLVKRTGEKVFLECVQDMDHENMFWYRQDPGLGLRLIYFSYDVKMKEKGDIPEGYSVSREKKERFSLILESASTNQTSMYLCASSPDRAYGNTIYFGEGSWLTVV.

The CDR3 reads CASSHQGSGANVLTF. The CDR3 bases are TGTGCCAGCAGCCACCAGGGCTCAGGGGCCAACGTCCTGACTTTC. The chain has TRBV3-1 (or the pseudogene TRBV3-2) and TRBJ2-6, with D perhaps matching TRBD1 (5 bases). V was clipped by 3 bases and J by 4 bases, with 10 bases between them. From germline, CDR1 is LGHDT and CDR2 YNNKEL (reference sequence). The CDR3 is 15 residues long.

This chain connects TRBV2 to TRBJ2-5; D uncertain. Trimming shortened V by 2 bases and J by 4 bases, and 11 bases separated the two germline ends. In germline, CDR1 is SNHLY, CDR2 FYNNEI. The CDR3 loop spans 14 amino acids. The CDR3 coding sequence is TGTGCCAGCAGTGAATATCCCAGACTAGAGACCCAGTACTTC. Protein: CASSEYPRLETQYF.